This TCR beta chain was identified during a study of blood T cell repertoires in COVID-19 (dated by TCRdb to 2018 to 2020). General notes on the study: Collaborator samples came from the United States, Italy and Spain and covered acute and convalescent phases of COVID-19. The material from the prospective study consisted of cDNA or gDNA derived from T cells, B-cell-depleted T cells, or PBMCs. Subjects who had been exposed to COVID-19, were actively infected with it, or had recovered from it provided the deeply sampled blood TCRbeta repertoires that made up the dataset. The repertoires were released in a freely available public database intended as a resource for research on the immune response to SARS-CoV-2. Samples came from the ongoing ImmuneRACE study (first 160 participants) plus 1,254 subjects from 6 global collaborators. The sample metadata nearly always contained a de-identified subject ID, COVID-19 status, age in years and sex. HLA class I and class II types, where available, came from metadata supplied by the sample provider rather than from assay-based typing.

Study-wide conclusions, independent of this receptor: How much clinical and demographic metadata was included differed by source and by participant, and the metadata was provided uncurated.

TCRbeta CDR3 regions were amplified from genomic DNA by means of the immunoSEQ Assay, a bias-controlled multiplex PCR. The study's processing was this. Nucleated cell counts per sample were estimated from amplification of reference gene primers within the assay. To quantify the absolute abundance of each unique TCRbeta CDR3 rearrangement, sequence reads were collapsed and filtered. For each sample, productive Simpson clonality was calculated as the square root of Simpson's diversity index across productive rearrangements. Imported from immuneACCESS, the table was reduced by TCRdb to in-frame sequences with V and J called. These copies leave out some clones; in studies compared against another copy, an unresolved V gene accounts for under half, and the cause of the remainder is not known. Clone size and V and J calls were adopted from that table, with D and trimming inferred from the DNA. Counted in this sample were 250,000 or so clones; 85% to 95% of them appeared once. 0.83% of the sample lies in the top ten.

Comments on this clone: Its antigen is still unknown. One base away there is no much larger clone; base qualities are not given.

At one collaborating source in Seattle, patients were enrolled during active infection and were followed longitudinally through the course of disease. The collaborating institutions used their own protocols to collect whole blood in K2EDTA tubes. For TCRbeta analysis, collaborator samples were shipped as frozen whole blood, as isolated PBMCs, or as DNA extracted from either sample type. The sequenced material came from peripheral blood. The receptor was isolated from a man under 40 with COVID-19, enrolled during active disease.

The sequence in DNA is TGTGCCAGCAGCTTAAGGTCAGGGTTCTCTGGAAACACCATATATTTT. Its protein is CASSLRSGFSGNTIYF. The V and J segments used are TRBV7-6 and TRBJ1-3; possibly the D gene is TRBD1, per 5 matching bases. The germline V gene yields SGHVS for CDR1 and FNYEAQ for CDR2. The CDR3, cysteine through phenylalanine, is 16 amino acids long. Of all the DNA, just the CDR3 is kept, 48 bases in frame from base 1. Trimming at the junction amounts to 2 bases on V and 0 bases on J, and the germline ends lie 11 bases apart.